The rows below give T cell receptor beta chains drawn from one sample of a study of T cells in Graves' hyperthyroidism and ophthalmopathy. TCRdb analysed the multiplex PCR reads with MiXCR anew, one entry per CDR3 protein. The sample shows around 300,000 distinct CDR3 sequences, approximately 14% of them seen only once. The specimen sequenced was blood. These receptor sequences come from a woman aged 40 to 55 with Graves' hyperthyroidism. Each CDR3 is given with its conserved first and last residue. D genes are given only for firm matches. The size field is filled for only some rows; it gives once, few, many or a size class.

J	size	V	D	CDR3	DNA
TRBJ1-5	many	TRBV27	TRBD1	CASSPDKGQHISNQPQHF	TGTGCCAGCAGTCCCGATAAGGGACAGCATATTAGCAATCAGCCCCAGCATTTT
TRBJ2-7	NA	TRBV5-1	TRBD1	CASSLGGWTGPHKQYF	TGCGCCAGCAGCTTGGGGGGGTGGACAGGGCCCCACAAGCAGTACTTC
TRBJ2-3	many	TRBV16	NA	CASSPPEGADTQYF	TGTGCCAGCAGCCCCCCGGAGGGCGCAGATACGCAGTATTTT
TRBJ1-4	many	TRBV7-9	NA	CASSYLGWTDNEKLFF	TGTGCCAGCAGCTATCTTGGCTGGACAGACAATGAAAAACTGTTTTTT
TRBJ2-3	many	TRBV25-1	NA	CASSEYDIAGETDTQYF	TGTGCCAGCAGTGAATATGACATCGCAGGGGAGACAGATACGCAGTATTTT
TRBJ2-7	many	TRBV7-8	NA	CASSLKDRKDYEQYF	TGTGCCAGCAGCCTAAAGGACCGGAAAGACTACGAGCAGTACTTC
TRBJ2-3	many	TRBV6-1	NA	CASSEWVTQYF	TGTGCCAGCAGTGAATGGGTTACGCAGTATTTT
TRBJ2-2	once	TRBV25-1	TRBD2	CASSDWTSGPTGELFF	TGTGCCAGCAGTGATTGGACTAGCGGACCCACCGGGGAGCTGTTTTTT
TRBJ2-1	many	TRBV28	TRBD2	CASSSPASGYYNEQFF	TGTGCCAGCAGCTCCCCCGCTAGCGGGTATTACAATGAGCAGTTCTTC
TRBJ2-3	few	TRBV4-1	TRBD2	CASSHPGLAGARTDTQYF	TGCGCCAGCAGCCACCCGGGACTAGCGGGAGCCCGGACAGATACGCAGTATTTT
TRBJ2-2	many	TRBV24-1	TRBD1	CATSDLGQGRTGELFF	TGTGCCACCAGTGATTTGGGACAGGGAAGGACCGGGGAGCTGTTTTTT
TRBJ2-3	few	TRBV9	NA	CASSVASTDTQYF	TGTGCCAGCAGCGTAGCGAGCACAGATACGCAGTATTTT
TRBJ2-3	many	TRBV15	TRBD2	CATSRDPGLESTDTQYF	TGTGCCACCAGCAGAGATCCGGGACTAGAAAGCACAGATACGCAGTATTTT
TRBJ2-3	few	TRBV24-1	NA	CATGEGGPDTQYF	TGTGCCACCGGGGAGGGGGGGCCAGATACGCAGTATTTT
TRBJ1-2	many	TRBV27	NA	CASSPSGIRGYTF	TGTGCCAGCAGCCCGTCGGGGATTCGGGGCTACACCTTC
TRBJ2-7	many	TRBV18	NA	CASSPDRTEKQYF	TGTGCCAGCTCACCAGATCGGACCGAGAAGCAGTACTTC
TRBJ2-5	many	TRBV30	NA	CAWSLGVGETQYF	TGTGCCTGGAGTCTAGGGGTCGGGGAGACCCAGTACTTC
TRBJ1-2	NA	TRBV28	NA	CASSHTGTGYGYTF	TGTGCCAGCAGTCATACGGGGACGGGCTATGGCTACACCTTC
TRBJ1-2	many	TRBV3-1	NA	CASSQVGGNGYTF	TGTGCCAGCAGCCAAGTGGGGGGTAATGGCTACACCTTC
TRBJ2-2	NA	TRBV20-1	NA	CSARGSYTGELFF	TGCAGTGCTAGGGGGTCGTACACCGGGGAGCTGTTTTTT
TRBJ2-7	many	TRBV6-5	TRBD2	CASSYSLAGVYEQYF	TGTGCCAGCAGTTACTCCCTAGCGGGAGTCTACGAGCAGTACTTC
TRBJ1-1	NA	TRBV5-1	TRBD1	CASSDPGQALNTEAFF	TGCGCCAGCAGCGACCCGGGACAGGCGTTGAACACTGAAGCTTTCTTT
TRBJ1-2	once	TRBV3-1	TRBD1	CASSQGTGGPRYTF	TGTGCCAGCAGCCAAGGTACAGGGGGTCCGCGCTACACCTTC
TRBJ1-6	many	TRBV7-9	NA	CASSRDGDSYNSPLHF	TGTGCCAGCAGCCGGGACGGAGACTCCTATAATTCACCCCTCCACTTT
TRBJ2-3	NA	TRBV12-3/TRBV12-4	TRBD1	CASSDRDSSDTQYF	TGTGCCAGCAGCGACCGGGACAGTTCAGATACGCAGTATTTT
TRBJ2-1	many	TRBV28	TRBD2	CASSTSGRAMFF	TGTGCCAGCAGTACTAGCGGGAGGGCCATGTTCTTC
TRBJ2-2	many	TRBV7-8	NA	CASSLSSSNTGELFF	TGTGCCAGCAGCTTATCCAGTTCGAACACCGGGGAGCTGTTTTTT
TRBJ1-2	many	TRBV11-1	NA	CASSSTAMTNYGYTF	TGTGCCAGCAGCTCGACAGCGATGACTAACTATGGCTACACCTTC
TRBJ1-2	many	TRBV11-2	TRBD1	CASSLVGQGARGYTF	TGTGCCAGCAGCTTAGTAGGACAGGGGGCTCGAGGCTACACCTTC
TRBJ1-1	many	TRBV29-1	TRBD1	CSVSTGAQAFF	TGCAGCGTTTCCACAGGGGCGCAAGCTTTCTTT
TRBJ2-5	many	TRBV6-1	NA	CASSDLGTMVQETQYF	TGTGCCAGCAGTGACCTCGGGACGATGGTCCAAGAGACCCAGTACTTC
TRBJ2-7	few	TRBV7-9	TRBD2	CASSPLLAGVFEQYF	TGTGCCAGCAGCCCCCTACTAGCGGGAGTCTTCGAGCAGTACTTC
TRBJ1-2	many	TRBV6-1	NA	CASSEEPGSYGYTF	TGTGCCAGCAGTGAAGAGCCGGGGAGCTATGGCTACACCTTC
TRBJ1-1	many	TRBV6-1	NA	CASSGTAHSTEAFF	TGTGCCAGCAGTGGGACGGCGCATAGCACTGAAGCTTTCTTT
TRBJ2-1	many	TRBV12-3/TRBV12-4	NA	CASTAGSYNEQFF	TGTGCCAGCACCGCGGGCAGTTACAATGAGCAGTTCTTC
TRBJ1-2	many	TRBV2	TRBD1	CASSYIGQGGNYGYTF	TGTGCCAGCAGTTATATCGGACAGGGGGGTAACTATGGCTACACCTTC
TRBJ1-1	many	TRBV11-2	TRBD1	CASSWDRLGTEAFF	TGTGCCAGCAGTTGGGACAGGCTTGGCACTGAAGCTTTCTTT
TRBJ2-1	NA	TRBV5-1	TRBD1	CASSFNQGASYNEQFF	TGCGCCAGCAGCTTTAATCAGGGGGCCTCCTACAATGAGCAGTTCTTC
TRBJ2-1	few	TRBV20-1	NA	CSARGRDGNEQFF	TGCAGTGCTAGAGGGCGGGATGGCAATGAGCAGTTCTTC
TRBJ2-3	NA	TRBV7-6	TRBD2	CASSLLAGTTDTQYF	TGTGCCAGCAGCTTACTAGCGGGAACCACAGATACGCAGTATTTT
TRBJ2-5	many	TRBV2	NA	CASSGIGETQYF	TGTGCCAGCAGCGGGATTGGGGAGACCCAGTACTTC
TRBJ2-7	many	TRBV2	TRBD2	CASTLGEGPYEQYF	TGTGCCAGCACTTTGGGGGAGGGCCCCTACGAGCAGTACTTC
TRBJ1-2	NA	TRBV11-2	TRBD1	CASRYGTDYGYTF	TGTGCCAGCAGATACGGGACAGACTATGGCTACACCTTC
TRBJ2-3	many	TRBV6-1	NA	CASRLIFRGDTQYF	TGTGCCAGCAGACTTATCTTCAGGGGAGATACGCAGTATTTT
TRBJ1-5	many	TRBV24-1	NA	CATSDPLWAGRVGPQHF	TGTGCCACCAGTGATCCCCTCTGGGCAGGGCGGGTCGGGCCCCAGCATTTT
TRBJ1-5	few	TRBV7-8	NA	CASSLDYGTSFNQPQHF	TGTGCCAGCAGCTTAGATTACGGCACCTCGTTCAATCAGCCCCAGCATTTT
TRBJ2-3	many	TRBV7-6	NA	CASSLHSTDTQYF	TGTGCCAGCAGCTTGCATAGCACAGATACGCAGTATTTT
TRBJ2-7	few	TRBV10-3	TRBD2	CAISEGLAGDSYEQYF	TGTGCCATCAGTGAGGGGCTAGCGGGAGACTCCTACGAGCAGTACTTC
TRBJ2-1	many	TRBV27	TRBD1	CASSLRQGVGNEQFF	TGTGCCAGCAGTTTACGGCAGGGGGTCGGCAATGAGCAGTTCTTC
TRBJ2-3	few	TRBV29-1	NA	CSVRRRSADTQYF	TGCAGCGTTCGGAGACGAAGCGCAGATACGCAGTATTTT
TRBJ1-1	few	TRBV18	TRBD1	CASSPSSGQGEAFF	TGTGCCAGCTCACCATCTTCGGGACAGGGTGAAGCTTTCTTT
TRBJ1-5	many	TRBV28	NA	CASSFGGGIQPQHF	TGTGCCAGCAGTTTCGGAGGGGGGATTCAGCCCCAGCATTTT
TRBJ2-3	many	TRBV3-1	TRBD2	CASSQDEGLSTDTQYF	TGTGCCAGCAGCCAAGATGAGGGACTAAGCACAGATACGCAGTATTTT
TRBJ2-2	few	TRBV6-6	TRBD2	CASSYSRENGELFF	TGTGCCAGCAGTTACTCGCGGGAGAACGGGGAGCTGTTTTTT
TRBJ1-1	many	TRBV12-3/TRBV12-4	NA	CASSLDLGSEAFF	TGTGCCAGCAGTTTGGATCTCGGCTCTGAAGCTTTCTTT